This is a list of T cell receptor beta chains from one sample in a study of blood T cells in healthy people across ages. MiXCR, applied by TCRdb to the 5' RACE reads, yields one record per CDR3 protein. The table records over a million distinct CDR3 sequences, about 42% of them present only once. The specimen was blood. The receptors derive from a woman aged 18-29 years in good health. CDR3s include the opening cysteine and the closing phenylalanine or tryptophan. The order of the fields is CDR3 length, V gene, D gene, clone size, J gene, CDR3 DNA, CDR3 protein. The D gene is left open where the match is weak. A row's size may be missing; if present it is once, few, many or a size class.

>13|TRBV15|-|-|TRBJ1-2
TGTGCCACCAGTGGGGGGAGAGACTATGGCTACACCTTC
CATSGGRDYGYTF
>12|TRBV28|-|-|TRBJ1-1
TGTGCCAGCGAGGGCCTACTAGTGGGAGCTTTCTTT
CASEGLLVGAFF
>12|TRBV20-1|-|-|TRBJ2-1
TGCAGTGCTAGGGTGGGGTGGAATGAGCAGTTCTTC
CSARVGWNEQFF
>15|TRBV27|TRBD2|few|TRBJ2-1
TGTGCCAGCAGGACCGGGACTAGCGGGGGTAATGAGCAGTTCTTC
CASRTGTSGGNEQFF
>12|TRBV5-1|-|-|TRBJ2-7
TGCGCCAGCACTTGGGGGGACGGCGAGCAGTACTTC
CASTWGDGEQYF
>14|TRBV7-3|TRBD2|-|TRBJ2-3
TGTGCCAGCAGCCTAGCGGGAGTTGAAGATACGCAGTATTTT
CASSLAGVEDTQYF
>14|TRBV7-2|-|-|TRBJ2-7
TGTGTCAGCAGGACTACCCCTAGCTCCTACGAGCAGTACTTC
CVSRTTPSSYEQYF
>15|TRBV20-1|-|-|TRBJ2-1
TGCAGTGCTAGAGAGCTAGTGGGAATTTACAATGAGCAGTTCTTC
CSARELVGIYNEQFF
>15|TRBV5-1|TRBD1|-|TRBJ1-1
TGCGCCAGCAGCCCGGGACAGGGGGCTACGTCGTCGGCTTTCTTT
CASSPGQGATSSAFF
>15|TRBV7-9|TRBD1|-|TRBJ2-1
TGTGCCAGCAGCTTCCCCGGGACAGGGGGGAATGAGCAGTTCTTC
CASSFPGTGGNEQFF
>14|TRBV19|TRBD1|many|TRBJ2-7
TGTGCCAGCTCAACCGGGACAGGGTCCTACGAGCAGTACTTC
CASSTGTGSYEQYF
>14|TRBV7-2|-|-|TRBJ1-4
TGTGCCAGCAGCTTAGGAGCGGGGCACGAAAAACTGTTTTTT
CASSLGAGHEKLFF
>13|TRBV29-1|-|few|TRBJ2-7
TGCAGCGTTGAAGATTCATACGGGGGCGAGCAGTACTTC
CSVEDSYGGEQYF
>16|TRBV9|-|few|TRBJ2-6
TGTGCCAGCAGTACCGGGACTTACTCTGGGGCCAACGTCCTGACTTTC
CASSTGTYSGANVLTF
>13|TRBV7-9|-|-|TRBJ1-1
TGTGCCAGCAGCCACACAGGGAGCTATGAAGCTTTCTTT
CASSHTGSYEAFF
>17|TRBV2|-|-|TRBJ2-2
TGTGCCAGCAGTGATTTGGGCAGGGCGCGGTCAGACGGGGAGCTGTTTTTT
CASSDLGRARSDGELFF
>14|TRBV12-3/TRBV12-4|TRBD2|-|TRBJ2-1
TGTGCCAGCAGTTTTAAGGGACTAGCTCATGAGCAGTTCTTC
CASSFKGLAHEQFF
>16|TRBV9|TRBD2|many|TRBJ2-1
TGTGCCAGCAGCGTAGTGGGCGGGAGTCCCTACAATGAGCAGTTCTTC
CASSVVGGSPYNEQFF
>15|TRBV12-3/TRBV12-4|-|-|TRBJ1-5
TGTGCCAGCAGTTCCCATGTATATAGCAATCAGCCCCAGCATTTT
CASSSHVYSNQPQHF
>20|TRBV5-1|-|-|TRBJ2-1
TGCGCCAGCAGCTTGGGAGGTCTGGGGAGCGGACAGACTCAAATCGATGAGCAGTTCTTC
CASSLGGLGSGQTQIDEQFF
>14|TRBV19|-|-|TRBJ1-1
TGTGCCAGTAGTTTCACAGGGCTGTTAACTGAAGCTTTCTTT
CASSFTGLLTEAFF
>19|TRBV7-2|TRBD2|-|TRBJ2-3
TGTGCCAGCAGCTTCAGGAGGCGGACTAGCGGGGGTCAAACAGATACGCAGTATTTT
CASSFRRRTSGGQTDTQYF
>15|TRBV9|-|-|TRBJ1-2
TGTGCCAGCAGCGCCGGACACAGGGCTAACTATGGCTACACCTTC
CASSAGHRANYGYTF
>17|TRBV7-9|-|few|TRBJ1-1
TGTGCCAGCAGCTTATTCGGTAGGACTCCCGTGAACACTGAAGCTTTCTTT
CASSLFGRTPVNTEAFF
>15|TRBV20-1|TRBD1|-|TRBJ2-7
TGCAGTGCTAGAGATATGACAGGGGTTGCCTACGAGCAGTACTTC
CSARDMTGVAYEQYF
>11|TRBV29-1|TRBD1|many|TRBJ2-7
TGCAGCGTTAAGGACAGGGGCGAGCAGTACTTC
CSVKDRGEQYF
>13|TRBV9|-|-|TRBJ1-2
TGTGCCAGCAGCGGAGGTGGTTGGTATGGCTACACCTTC
CASSGGGWYGYTF
>13|TRBV24-1|-|few|TRBJ2-1
TGTGCCACCAGTGACCTCGGACCCAATGAGCAGTTCTTC
CATSDLGPNEQFF
>15|TRBV4-1|-|few|TRBJ1-4
TGCGCCAGCAGCCAACCCTGGGCCTCGGGTGAAAAACTGTTTTTT
CASSQPWASGEKLFF
>13|TRBV7-2|-|-|TRBJ1-5
TGTGCCAGCAGTTTGAGGCAGGAACAGCCCCAGCATTTT
CASSLRQEQPQHF
>15|TRBV9|-|few|TRBJ1-4
TGTGCCAGCAGCGTAGCTGGGGTGACTAATGAAAAACTGTTTTTT
CASSVAGVTNEKLFF
>14|TRBV6-5|-|-|TRBJ2-5
TGTGCCAGCAGCGAGGGTGGCCTTGGGGAGACCCAGTACTTC
CASSEGGLGETQYF
>14|TRBV11-2|-|-|TRBJ1-1
TGTGCCAGCAGCTTAGATCGTGCGGCCACTGAAGCTTTCTTT
CASSLDRAATEAFF
>13|TRBV7-2|-|-|TRBJ2-7
TGTGCCAGCAGCCCCGCAGGGGTTCCCGAGCAGTACTTC
CASSPAGVPEQYF
>16|TRBV6-5|TRBD2|few|TRBJ2-5
TGTGCCAGCAGGGGGGGACTAGCGGAGCGACAAGAGACCCAGTACTTC
CASRGGLAERQETQYF
>15|TRBV6-5|TRBD1|-|TRBJ1-2
TGTGCCAGCAGTGCACAGGGGGGAAATTTCTATGGCTACACCTTC
CASSAQGGNFYGYTF
>13|TRBV27|-|few|TRBJ2-7
TGTGCCAGCAGTCCCTCCGCAGGGATCGAGCAGTACTTC
CASSPSAGIEQYF
>17|TRBV6-5|TRBD2|-|TRBJ2-7
TGTGCCAGCAGTTACTCAGGGACTAGCGGGCCCTCCTACGAGCAGTACTTC
CASSYSGTSGPSYEQYF
>16|TRBV6-6|TRBD2|-|TRBJ2-7
TGTGCCAGCAGTTATTTTGGACTAGCGGGAGCCTACGAGCAGTACTTC
CASSYFGLAGAYEQYF
>16|TRBV27|-|-|TRBJ2-1
TGTGCCAGCAGATGGACAGGAAGTATCGCGGGGGATGAGCAGTTCTTC
CASRWTGSIAGDEQFF
>18|TRBV27|-|-|TRBJ2-2
TGTGCCAGCAGTTTATCGATAGGGCAGGTCATGAACACCGGGGAGCTGTTTTTT
CASSLSIGQVMNTGELFF
>16|TRBV2|TRBD1|few|TRBJ2-6
TGTGCCAGCAGTGAATTAAGAGGACAGGGAGCCAACGTCCTGACTTTC
CASSELRGQGANVLTF